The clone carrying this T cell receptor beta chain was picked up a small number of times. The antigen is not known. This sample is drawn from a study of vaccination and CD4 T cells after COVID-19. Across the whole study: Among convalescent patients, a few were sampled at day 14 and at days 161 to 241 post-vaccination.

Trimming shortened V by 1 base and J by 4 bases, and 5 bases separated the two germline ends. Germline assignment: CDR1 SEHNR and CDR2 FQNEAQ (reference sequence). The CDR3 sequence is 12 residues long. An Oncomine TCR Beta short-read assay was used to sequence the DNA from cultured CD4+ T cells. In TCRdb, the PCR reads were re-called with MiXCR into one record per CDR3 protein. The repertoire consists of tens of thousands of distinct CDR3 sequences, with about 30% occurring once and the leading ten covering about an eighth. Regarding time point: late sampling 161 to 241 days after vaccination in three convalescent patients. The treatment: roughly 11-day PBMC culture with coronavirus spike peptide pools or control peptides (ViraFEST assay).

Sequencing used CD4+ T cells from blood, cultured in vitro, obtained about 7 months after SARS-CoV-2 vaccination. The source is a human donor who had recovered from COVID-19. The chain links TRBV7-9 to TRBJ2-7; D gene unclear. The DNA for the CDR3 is TGTGCCAGCAGCTTAGGTCGGTACGAGCAGTACTTC. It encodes CASSLGRYEQYF.